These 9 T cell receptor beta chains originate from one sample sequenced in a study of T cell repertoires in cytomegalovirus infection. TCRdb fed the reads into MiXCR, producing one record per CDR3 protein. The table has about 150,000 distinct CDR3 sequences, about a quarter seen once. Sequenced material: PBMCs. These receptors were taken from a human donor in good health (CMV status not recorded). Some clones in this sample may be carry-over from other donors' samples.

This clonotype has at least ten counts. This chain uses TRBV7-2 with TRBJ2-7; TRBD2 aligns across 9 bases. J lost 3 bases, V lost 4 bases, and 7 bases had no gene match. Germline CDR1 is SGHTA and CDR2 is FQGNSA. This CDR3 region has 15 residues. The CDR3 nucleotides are TGTGCCAGCAGCTCGGGACTAGCTGCTATCTACGAGCAGTACTTC. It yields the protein CASSSGLAAIYEQYF.

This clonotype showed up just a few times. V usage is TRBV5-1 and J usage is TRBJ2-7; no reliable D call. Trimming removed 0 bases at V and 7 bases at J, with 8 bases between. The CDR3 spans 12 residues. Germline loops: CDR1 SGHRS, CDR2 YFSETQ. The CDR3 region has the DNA TGCGCCAGCAGCTTGGACCAGTGGGAGCAGTACTTC. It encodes CASSLDQWEQYF.

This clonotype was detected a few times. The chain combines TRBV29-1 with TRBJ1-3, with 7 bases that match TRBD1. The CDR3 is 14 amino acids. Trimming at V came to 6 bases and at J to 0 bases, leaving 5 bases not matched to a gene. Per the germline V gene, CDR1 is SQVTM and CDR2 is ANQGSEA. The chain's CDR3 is CSVQGGGSGNTIYF. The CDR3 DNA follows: TGCAGCGTGCAGGGGGGAGGCTCTGGAAACACCATATATTTT.

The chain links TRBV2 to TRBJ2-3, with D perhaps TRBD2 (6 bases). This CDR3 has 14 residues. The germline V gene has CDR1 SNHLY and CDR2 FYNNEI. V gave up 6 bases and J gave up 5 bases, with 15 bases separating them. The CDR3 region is CASRGPGLGDTQYF. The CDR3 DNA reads TGTGCCAGCAGAGGACCGGGACTTGGAGATACGCAGTATTTT.

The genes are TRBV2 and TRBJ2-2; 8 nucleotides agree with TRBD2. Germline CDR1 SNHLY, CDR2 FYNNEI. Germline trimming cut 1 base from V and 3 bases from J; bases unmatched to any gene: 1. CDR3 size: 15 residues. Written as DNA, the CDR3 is TGTGCCAGCAGTGAAGAGCGGGAGTACACCGGGGAGCTGTTTTTT. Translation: CASSEEREYTGELFF.

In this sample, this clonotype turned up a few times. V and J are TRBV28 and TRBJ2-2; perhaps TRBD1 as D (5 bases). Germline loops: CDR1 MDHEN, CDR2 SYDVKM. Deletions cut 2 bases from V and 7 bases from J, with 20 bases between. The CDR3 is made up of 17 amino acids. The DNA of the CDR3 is TGTGCCAGCAGTTTAGAGTTTTCCGGCAGGGTTGGCGGGGAGCTGTTTTTT. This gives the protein CASSLEFSGRVGGELFF.

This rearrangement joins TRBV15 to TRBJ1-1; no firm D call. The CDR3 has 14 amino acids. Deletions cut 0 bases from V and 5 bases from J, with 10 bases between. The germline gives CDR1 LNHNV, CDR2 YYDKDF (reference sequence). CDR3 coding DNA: TGTGCCACCAGCAGAGATACCGGGAGAACTGAAGCTTTCTTT. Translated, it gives CATSRDTGRTEAFF.

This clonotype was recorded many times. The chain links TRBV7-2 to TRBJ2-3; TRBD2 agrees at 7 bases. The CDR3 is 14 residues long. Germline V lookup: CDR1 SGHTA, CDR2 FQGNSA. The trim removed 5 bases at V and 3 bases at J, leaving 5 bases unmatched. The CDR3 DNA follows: TGTGCCAGCAGCCCCGGACTAGGTACAGATACGCAGTATTTT. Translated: CASSPGLGTDTQYF.

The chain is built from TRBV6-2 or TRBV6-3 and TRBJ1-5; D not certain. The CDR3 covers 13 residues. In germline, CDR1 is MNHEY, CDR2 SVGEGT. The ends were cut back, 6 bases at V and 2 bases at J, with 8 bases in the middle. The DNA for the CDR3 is TGTGCCAGCAGAAAGAAGGGCAATCAGCCCCAGCATTTT. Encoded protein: CASRKKGNQPQHF.